These 24 T cell receptor beta chains came from one sample sequenced in a study of blood T cell repertoires in COVID-19. Profiling relied on immunoSEQ multiplex PCR, and the TCRdb table lists in-frame clones only, not all of them. This sample yields some 330,000 clones, of which over 85% are seen a single time; around 1.9% belongs to the top ten. Sequencing was performed on peripheral blood. These receptors originate from a woman in her twenties or thirties with COVID-19, enrolled during active disease.

This rearrangement joins TRBV7-9 to TRBJ1-2, with 7 positions matching TRBD1. V was clipped by 5 bases and J by 3 bases; unmatched bases: 6. Germline CDR1 is SEHNR and CDR2 is FQNEAQ (reference sequence). The CDR3 runs 14 residues. CDR3 residues: CASSAGQADYGYTF. In DNA, the CDR3 is TGTGCCAGCAGCGCAGGACAGGCCGACTATGGCTACACCTTC.

The chain combines TRBV11-3 with TRBJ1-2, with D unresolved. Looked up from germline, CDR1 is SGHNT and CDR2 is YENEEA. The CDR3 loop spans 12 amino acids. Trimming pared 4 bases from V and 6 bases from J, leaving 9 bases between. CDR3 loop: CASSSHPDGYTF. Written as DNA, the CDR3 is TGTGCCAGCAGCTCCCACCCGGATGGCTACACCTTC.

The chain combines TRBV19 with TRBJ1-1; D possibly corresponds to TRBD1 (5 bases). V dropped 2 bases and J dropped 3 bases, with 10 bases sitting between them. The CDR3 sequence is 14 residues long. The germline CDR1 and CDR2 sequences are LNHDA and SQIVND (reference sequence). The CDR3 protein is CASSIRGLDTEAFF. CDR3 sequence (DNA): TGTGCCAGTAGTATAAGGGGCCTGGACACTGAAGCTTTCTTT.

This clone was observed a single time. The chain recombines TRBV2 with TRBJ1-4; TRBD1 matches 8 bases. Germline CDR1 SNHLY, CDR2 FYNNEI. V dropped 4 bases and J dropped 7; count of bases not matched to a gene: 11. There are 16 residues in the CDR3. The CDR3 bases are TGTGCCAGCAGTGGGGGGACAGGCCTTGGGAGTGAAAAACTGTTTTTT. Its translation: CASSGGTGLGSEKLFF.

Note on this clone: Other DNA sequences from this sample encode an identical CDR3 as well. The V and J genes are TRBV12-3 or TRBV12-4 and TRBJ2-7, with 8 bases matching TRBD1. V was clipped by 6 bases and J by 3 bases; unmatched bases: 4. CDR3 length: 13 amino acids. The CDR3 DNA follows: TGTGCCAGCAGCCCAGGACAGGGCTACGAGCAGTACTTC. As protein: CASSPGQGYEQYF.

This rearrangement joins TRBV4-1 to TRBJ2-2; weak D call: TRBD2 (7 bases). V gave up 2 bases and J gave up 4 bases, with 17 bases separating them. The CDR3 contains 17 residues. Germline-derived CDR1 and CDR2 are MGHRA and YSYEKL. The CDR3 loop reads CASSQFMAGALTGELFF. The CDR3 DNA follows: TGCGCCAGCAGCCAATTTATGGCGGGGGCCCTCACCGGGGAGCTGTTTTTT.

This chain links TRBV7-9 with TRBJ2-1; 11 bases match TRBD2. Germline V lookup: CDR1 SEHNR, CDR2 FQNEAQ (reference sequence). There are 15 residues in the CDR3. V trimming: 2 bases; J trimming: 6 bases; junction bases outside the gene matches: 3. The CDR3 bases are TGTGCCAGCAGCTTATTAGCGGGGGGGCGCAATGAGCAGTTCTTC. Amino acids: CASSLLAGGRNEQFF.

Worth noting for this clone: The same CDR3 also results from other DNA sequences found in this sample. The V gene is TRBV6-5, the J gene TRBJ2-2, with no clear D. Looked up from germline, CDR1 is MNHEY and CDR2 is SVGAGI. The V end was cut by 0 bases, the J end by 7 bases, with 9 bases between. This CDR3 has 14 residues. The CDR3 sequence is CASSYSRRSGELFF. The CDR3 nucleotides are TGTGCCAGCAGTTACTCGAGGCGGAGCGGGGAGCTGTTTTTT.

The chain employs TRBV30 and TRBJ1-2; maybe TRBD1 (5 bases). This CDR3 is built from 13 residues. CDR1 and CDR2 from the germline V gene are GTSNPN and SVGIG (reference sequence). Deletions cut 5 bases from V and 3 bases from J, with 13 bases between. CDR3 bases: TGTGCCTGGGGGGGAGGTCTCTACTATGGCTACACCTTC. Protein sequence: CAWGGGLYYGYTF.

The rearrangement joins TRBV19 to TRBJ1-1; D not certain. The CDR3 is made up of 15 amino acids. The germline V gene encodes CDR1 LNHDA and CDR2 SQIVND (reference sequence). V dropped 5 bases and J dropped 3 bases, with 16 bases sitting between them. The DNA of the CDR3 is TGTGCCAGTAGTTCCCAAGAACCGGGGTACACTGAAGCTTTCTTT. Residues: CASSSQEPGYTEAFF. Supplemented by reference TRBV19 and TRBJ1-1, the full variable domain reads DGGITQSPKYLFRKEGQNVTLSCEQNLNHDAMYWYRQDPGQGLRLIYYSQIVNDFQKGDIAEGYSVSREKKESFPLTVTSAQKNPTAFYLCASSSQEPGYTEAFFGQGTRLTVV.

The V call is TRBV7-9, the J call TRBJ1-3; possibly TRBD1 for D (6 bases). Germline-derived CDR1 and CDR2 are SEHNR and FQNEAQ (reference sequence). This CDR3 is built from 15 residues. V shed 5 bases and J shed 3 bases, with 14 bases lying between them. The CDR3 loop is CASSLLQGIGNTIYF. The CDR3 nucleotides read TGTGCCAGCAGCCTACTACAGGGAATTGGAAACACCATATATTTT. Using reference TRBV7-9 and TRBJ1-3 for the parts outside the CDR3, the full variable domain is DTGVSQNPRHKITKRGQNVTFRCDPISEHNRLYWYRQTLGQGPEFLTYFQNEAQLEKSRLLSDRFSAERPKGSFSTLEIQRTEQGDSAMYLCASSLLQGIGNTIYFGEGSWLTVV.

The chain uses TRBV11-2 and TRBJ1-1; D remains ambiguous. The germline CDR1 and CDR2 sequences are SGHAT and FQNNGV. V lost 5 bases, J lost 2 bases, and 3 bases lay in between. The CDR3 runs 11 residues. CDR3 protein: CASSLNTEAFF. In nucleotides, the CDR3 is TGTGCCAGCAGCCTTAACACTGAAGCTTTCTTT.

With respect to this clone: The junction departs from germline at one end; a sequencing error may be responsible. Other DNA sequences in this specimen translate into the identical CDR3. The J gene is TRBJ1-5, the V gene TRBV4-1; 11 bases map to TRBD1. Per the germline V gene, CDR1 is MGHRA and CDR2 is YSYEKL. The CDR3 covers 15 residues. The CDR3 coding sequence is TGCGCCAGCAGCCAAGGGACAGGGGGCAACCAGCCCCAGCATTTT. The encoded protein is CASSQGTGGNQPQHF.

V is TRBV6-5 and J is TRBJ1-1; 7 positions agree with TRBD1. The ends lost 7 bases at V and 2 bases at J; junction bases unmatched: 7. There are 14 residues in the CDR3. Germline-derived CDR1 and CDR2 are MNHEY and SVGAGI. The CDR3 DNA reads TGTGCCAGCATCCTCGGGACAGCCAACACTGAAGCTTTCTTT. It specifies CASILGTANTEAFF.

This rearrangement joins TRBV9 to TRBJ2-1; 11 bases are shared with TRBD1. The germline V gene encodes CDR1 SGDLS and CDR2 YYNGEE. V shed 3 bases and J 4 bases; nucleotides not matched to a gene: 6. CDR3 length: 16 amino acids. The CDR3 loop reads CASSASGQGAYNEQFF. The DNA of the CDR3 is TGTGCCAGCAGCGCTAGCGGACAGGGGGCATACAATGAGCAGTTCTTC.

The rearrangement joins TRBV2 to TRBJ1-1; D gene unclear. The CDR3 extends over 13 amino acids. Germline V gene data show CDR1 as SNHLY and CDR2 as FYNNEI. V lost 7 bases to trimming and J lost 5 bases, with 14 bases between them. CDR3 region: CASKSAPRTEAFF. The CDR3 nucleotides read TGTGCCAGCAAGAGTGCACCTCGGACTGAAGCTTTCTTT.

The chain couples TRBV7-2 to TRBJ2-2, with D possibly being TRBD2 (6 bases). Trimming removed 3 bases from V and 4 bases from J, with 12 bases in between. The CDR3 consists of 15 residues. Per germline, CDR1 SGHTA and CDR2 FQGNSA. This CDR3 is CASSLRGLITGELFF. CDR3 DNA: TGTGCCAGCAGCTTGAGGGGACTTATCACCGGGGAGCTGTTTTTT. The full variable domain, its missing parts supplied by reference TRBV7-2 and TRBJ2-2, is GAGVSQSPSNKVTEKGKDVELRCDPISGHTALYWYRQSLGQGLEFLIYFQGNSAPDKSGLPSDRFSAERTGGSVSTLTIQRTQQEDSAVYLCASSLRGLITGELFFGEGSRLTVL.

V gene TRBV10-3 combines with J gene TRBJ1-5; TRBD1 might be the D (5 bases). V gave up 10 bases and J gave up 5 bases, with 18 bases separating them. Germline loops: CDR1 ENHRY, CDR2 SYGVKD. This CDR3 is 14 amino acids long. DNA for the CDR3: TGTGCCACCCAACAGGTGGGAGGGGATCAGCCCCAGCATTTT. Translating gives CATQQVGGDQPQHF.

The chain links TRBV19 to TRBJ1-4; TRBD1 matches 9 bases. V dropped 7 bases and J dropped 12; count of bases not matched to a gene: 12. The CDR3 totals 14 residues. From germline, CDR1 is LNHDA and CDR2 SQIVND (reference sequence). This chain's CDR3 is CASNPGQGPEELFF. Written as DNA, the CDR3 is TGTGCCAGTAACCCGGGACAGGGACCCGAGGAACTGTTTTTT. The whole variable domain, filled in from reference TRBV19 and TRBJ1-4, reads DGGITQSPKYLFRKEGQNVTLSCEQNLNHDAMYWYRQDPGQGLRLIYYSQIVNDFQKGDIAEGYSVSREKKESFPLTVTSAQKNPTAFYLCASNPGQGPEELFFGSGTQLSVL.

The chain links TRBV7-9 to TRBJ1-5; 8 nucleotides agree with TRBD1. The CDR3 consists of 15 residues. The germline V gene has CDR1 SEHNR and CDR2 FQNEAQ (reference sequence). V trimming: 5 bases; J trimming: 6 bases; junction bases outside the gene matches: 9. The CDR3 spells CASSPDRGEGQPQHF. In DNA, the CDR3 is TGTGCCAGCAGCCCCGACAGGGGTGAAGGTCAGCCCCAGCATTTT.

The chain is built from TRBV12-5 and TRBJ1-5; D not certain. The CDR3 is made up of 13 amino acids. Trimming took off 1 base at V and 4 bases at J, with 5 bases between the two ends. Germline CDR1 is LGHNT and CDR2 is FRNRAP. The CDR3 region is CASGLGQNQPQHF. Here the CDR3 DNA reads TGTGCTAGTGGTTTGGGCCAGAATCAGCCCCAGCATTTT.

The V gene is TRBV2, the J gene TRBJ1-6; perhaps TRBD1 as D (6 bases). V was pared by 8 bases and J by 7 bases, with 15 bases between. CDR1 SNHLY and CDR2 FYNNEI come from the germline V gene. CDR3 size: 14 residues. The CDR3: CASPSSGANSPLHF. CDR3 DNA: TGTGCCAGCCCTTCTTCAGGGGCCAATTCACCCCTCCACTTT.

V and J are TRBV5-6 and TRBJ1-6; D remains ambiguous. CDR3 length: 15 residues. Germline V lookup: CDR1 SGHDT, CDR2 YYEEEE. V lost 4 bases and J lost 7, with 15 bases in between. The CDR3 region is CASSPDGVGNSPLHF. As DNA, the CDR3 is TGTGCCAGCAGCCCGGACGGGGTCGGGAATTCACCCCTCCACTTT.

The rearrangement links TRBV6-5 to TRBJ1-1, with 8 bases that match TRBD1. J gave up 1 base and V 2 bases, and 3 bases lay outside the gene matches. Germline V gene data show CDR1 as MNHEY and CDR2 as SVGAGI. This CDR3 is 15 amino acids long. CDR3 region: CASSYADRGNTEAFF. The DNA for the CDR3 is TGTGCCAGCAGTTACGCAGACAGGGGGAACACTGAAGCTTTCTTT.